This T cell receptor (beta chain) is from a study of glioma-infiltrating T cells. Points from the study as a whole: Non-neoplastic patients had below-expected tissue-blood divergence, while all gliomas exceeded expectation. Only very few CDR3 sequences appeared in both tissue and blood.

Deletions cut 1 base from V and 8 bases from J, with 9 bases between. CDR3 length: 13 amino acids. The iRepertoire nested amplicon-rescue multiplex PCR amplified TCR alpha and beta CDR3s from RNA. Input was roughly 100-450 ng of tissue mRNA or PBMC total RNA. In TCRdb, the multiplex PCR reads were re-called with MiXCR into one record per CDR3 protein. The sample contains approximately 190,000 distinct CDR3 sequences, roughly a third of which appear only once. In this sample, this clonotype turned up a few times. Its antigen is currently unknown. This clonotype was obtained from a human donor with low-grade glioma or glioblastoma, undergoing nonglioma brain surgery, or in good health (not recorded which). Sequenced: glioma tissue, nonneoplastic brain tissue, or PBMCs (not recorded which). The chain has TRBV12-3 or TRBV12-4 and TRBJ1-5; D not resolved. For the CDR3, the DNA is TGTGCCAGCAGTTTAGGGGCTTTGGAGCCCCAGCATTTT. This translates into CASSLGALEPQHF.